These 27 T cell receptor beta chains share one sample of origin, sequenced in a study of T-cell reconstitution after alpha-beta-depleted transplantation in children. This sample's TCRbeta library carried unique molecular identifier barcodes. TCRdb analysed the PCR reads with MiXCR anew, one entry per CDR3 protein. Of about 240,000 distinct CDR3 sequences listed, about 26% are singletons. This material consisted of PBMCs, taken before TCRalphabeta/CD19-depleted stem cell transplant. The receptor source for this set is a girl aged 2 to 10 with Fanconi anemia, due to receive a stem cell transplant.

This clonotype has a count of ten or more. This chain connects TRBV29-1 to TRBJ1-2, with TRBD1 matching over 10 bases. V gave up 7 bases and J gave up 4 bases; unmatched junction bases: 9. There are 14 residues in the CDR3. Germline lookup yields CDR1 SQVTM and CDR2 ANQGSEA. Written as DNA, the CDR3 is TGCAGCGCCCTCGGGGGACAGGGGTCCTATGGCTACACCTTC. Residues: CSALGGQGSYGYTF. The full variable domain, in which reference TRBV29-1 and TRBJ1-2 provide the parts outside the CDR3, is SAVISQKPSRDICQRGTSLTIQCQVDSQVTMMFWYRQQPGQSLTLIATANQGSEATYESGFVIDKFPISRPNLTFSTLTVSNMSPEDSSIYLCSALGGQGSYGYTFGSGTRLTVV.

V gene TRBV5-1 combines with J gene TRBJ2-3; the match to TRBD2 covers 7 bases. V gave up 0 bases and J gave up 6 bases; unmatched junction bases: 13. The CDR3 loop spans 17 amino acids. In germline, CDR1 is SGHRS, CDR2 YFSETQ. The CDR3, as DNA: TGCGCCAGCAGCTTGGACCTGGGACTACCTTTTCACGATACGCAGTATTTT. It codes for CASSLDLGLPFHDTQYF.

This clonotype showed up just a few times. V gene TRBV6-5 combines with J gene TRBJ2-3; D perhaps matches TRBD1 (6 bases). V lost 0 bases, J lost 6 bases, and 13 bases lay in between. The CDR3 contains 15 residues. Germline-derived CDR1 and CDR2 are MNHEY and SVGAGI. The DNA of the CDR3 is TGTGCCAGCAGTTACTCGCCGGGGACAACCGATACGCAGTATTTT. It yields the protein CASSYSPGTTDTQYF.

This rearrangement joins TRBV29-1 to TRBJ1-1, with a weak D call TRBD1 (5 bases). V was trimmed by 0 bases and J by 6 bases, leaving 17 bases between them. The CDR3 has 15 residues. Germline CDR1 reads SQVTM; CDR2 reads ANQGSEA. This CDR3 reads CSVEDLARLGPEAFF. CDR3 nucleotide sequence: TGCAGCGTTGAAGATCTCGCCAGGTTGGGACCTGAAGCTTTCTTT.

A few counts support this clonotype. The chain is built from TRBV20-1 and TRBJ2-7, with TRBD1 matching 7 bases. V lost 3 bases and J lost 5; bases outside the gene matches: 13. Germline CDR1 and CDR2: DFQATT and SNEGSKA (reference sequence). The CDR3 loop spans 15 amino acids. The CDR3 is CSARPTGSLDHEQYF. CDR3 in DNA: TGCAGTGCTAGGCCGACAGGGAGCCTCGATCACGAGCAGTACTTC.

This clonotype was counted many times. This rearrangement joins TRBV24-1 to TRBJ2-1; 11 bases match TRBD2. Germline V gene lookup returns CDR1 KGHDR and CDR2 SFDVKD. The CDR3 totals 15 residues. Trimming took 4 bases from V and 7 from J; bases not matched to a gene: 5. The CDR3 protein is CATSEIAGGKNEQFF. CDR3 in DNA: TGTGCCACCAGTGAGATAGCGGGGGGGAAGAATGAGCAGTTCTTC.

The rearrangement joins TRBV28 to TRBJ1-4, with 9 bases fitting TRBD1. Germline CDR1 reads MDHEN; CDR2 reads SYDVKM. The V and J ends lost 7 bases and 5 bases, in that order; junction bases with no gene match: 11. The CDR3 sequence is 16 residues long. CDR3 loop: CASKGTGQLLNEKLFF. The CDR3 DNA is TGTGCCAGCAAGGGGACAGGGCAACTTCTCAATGAAAAACTGTTTTTT.

This chain uses TRBV6-5 with TRBJ2-5; 12 nucleotides align to TRBD2. The germline V gene encodes CDR1 MNHEY and CDR2 SVGAGI. J lost 6 bases, V lost 2 bases, and 16 bases had no gene match. This CDR3 has 19 amino acids. The CDR3 nucleotides are TGTGCCAGCAGTTACCTGCCCCAAAGACTAGCGGGAGATCGAAAGACCCAGTACTTC. Amino acid sequence: CASSYLPQRLAGDRKTQYF.

This clonotype came up many times. J is TRBJ2-2 and V is TRBV12-3 or TRBV12-4; 7 nucleotides agree with TRBD2. The CDR3 length is 14 residues. Losses at the gene ends were 6 bases for V and 0 bases for J; bases not matched to a gene: 1. The DNA for the CDR3 is TGTGCCAGCAGGCTAGCGGCGAACACCGGGGAGCTGTTTTTT. Protein sequence: CASRLAANTGELFF.

This clonotype appeared many times. CDR3 nucleotide sequence: TGTGCCAGCAGCCAGGTGAACACCGGGGAGCTGTTTTTT. This codes for CASSQVNTGELFF. This rearrangement joins TRBV14 to TRBJ2-2; D not resolved. Trimming removed 3 bases from V and 1 base from J, with 3 bases in between. This CDR3 has 13 residues. The germline gives CDR1 SGHDN, CDR2 FVKESK.

This chain links TRBV5-2 with TRBJ2-1; the table's D call TRBD2 went unverified against the DNA. TRBV5-2 is designated a pseudogene. The CDR3 spans 9 residues. The CDR3 DNA sequence: TGTGCCATCCAACTAGCGGGAGCGTTC. It translates to CAIQLAGAF.

This clonotype showed up just once. This sequence joins TRBV20-1 and TRBJ2-1; D is undetermined. V was pared by 5 bases and J by 0 bases, with 11 bases between. CDR3 size: 14 residues. Germline V CDR1 and CDR2: DFQATT, SNEGSKA (reference sequence). The DNA for the CDR3 is TGCAGTGCTGTAGACATGAGCTCCTACAATGAGCAGTTCTTC. It yields the protein CSAVDMSSYNEQFF.

The chain employs TRBV7-1 and TRBJ2-1; D ambiguous. TRBV7-1 carries the ORF label, with uncertain function. The ends were cut back, 5 bases at V and 9 bases at J, with 38 bases in the middle. The CDR3 runs to 21 residues. The CDR3, as DNA: TGTGCCAGCAGCCCCCTGGGTAGCCGGAAGGTTGGAAGTCAGTCGGGTCCTGAGCAGTTCTTC. Protein product: CASSPLGSRKVGSQSGPEQFF.

This clonotype was counted only a few times. The V gene is TRBV20-1, the J gene TRBJ2-1, with D perhaps matching TRBD1 (6 bases). The V and J ends lost 0 bases and 4 bases respectively, with 13 bases between them. This CDR3 has 15 residues. The V gene's germline CDR1 is DFQATT and CDR2 SNEGSKA (reference sequence). The DNA for the CDR3 is TGCAGTGCTAGAGATCAAGGACAGATTTACAATGAGCAGTTCTTC. Protein: CSARDQGQIYNEQFF.

This clonotype was detected only a few times. The genes are TRBV5-1 and TRBJ2-5; D is perhaps TRBD1 (7 bases). This CDR3 comprises 15 residues. Germline V gene data show CDR1 as SGHRS and CDR2 as YFSETQ. Trimming took 0 bases from V and 4 from J, leaving 13 bases between them. This chain's CDR3 is CASSLGQGLRETQYF. The DNA of the CDR3 is TGCGCCAGCAGCTTGGGACAGGGACTGAGAGAGACCCAGTACTTC.

This clonotype was seen a handful of times. The chain links TRBV7-9 to TRBJ2-7; the match to TRBD2 covers 7 bases. This CDR3 has 15 amino acids. The J segment lost 3 bases and the V segment lost 5 bases, leaving 10 bases of the junction unmatched. Germline V gene data show CDR1 as SEHNR and CDR2 as FQNEAQ (reference sequence). The CDR3 loop reads CASSNSGYQIYEQYF. The CDR3 bases are TGTGCCAGCAGCAATAGCGGGTACCAGATCTACGAGCAGTACTTC.

In this sample, this clonotype turned up many times. J is TRBJ2-1 and V is TRBV29-1; perhaps TRBD2 as D (6 bases). This CDR3 is 15 amino acids long. V was clipped by 7 bases and J by 0 bases, with 16 bases between them. The germline V gene has CDR1 SQVTM and CDR2 ANQGSEA. The CDR3 is CSAWGDSSSYNEQFF. CDR3 coding DNA: TGCAGCGCCTGGGGGGACTCGAGCTCCTACAATGAGCAGTTCTTC.

This clonotype was detected many times. The rearrangement joins TRBV12-3 or TRBV12-4 to TRBJ2-1; 8 nucleotides agree with TRBD1. Germline trimming cut 3 bases from V and 8 bases from J; bases unmatched to any gene: 3. CDR3 length: 13 residues. The CDR3 DNA reads TGTGCCAGCAGTTTCCGACAGGGGTATGAGCAGTTCTTC. Translated, it gives CASSFRQGYEQFF.

The gene calls are TRBV3-1 and TRBJ2-5, with D possibly matching TRBD2 (5 bases). From germline, CDR1 is LGHDT and CDR2 YNNKEL (reference sequence). The germline V and J ends were trimmed by 0 bases and 0 bases, with 11 bases remaining between them. This CDR3 is 16 amino acids long. CDR3 in amino acids: CASSQELGVDQETQYF. CDR3 in DNA: TGTGCCAGCAGCCAAGAACTAGGCGTGGACCAAGAGACCCAGTACTTC.

In this sample, this clonotype turned up a few times. A read error may produce the germline difference seen at one junction end. J is TRBJ2-7 and V is TRBV10-3; possible D gene TRBD1, 7 bases. The CDR3 runs to 13 residues. The germline V gene has CDR1 ENHRY and CDR2 SYGVKD. The CDR3 DNA follows: TGTGCCACCAGTGCGGGACAGACCTACGAGCAGTACTTC. Encoded protein: CATSAGQTYEQYF.

This clonotype was observed a handful of times. The genes are TRBV7-2 and TRBJ2-3; D ambiguous. Trimming left V 1 base short and J 7 bases short, with 18 bases between. Germline V gives CDR1 SGHTA, CDR2 FQGNSA. This CDR3 spans 16 amino acids. The CDR3 region is CASSLESWAPPNTQYF. CDR3 bases: TGTGCCAGCAGCTTAGAATCTTGGGCCCCCCCCAATACGCAGTATTTT.

Only a few counts were recorded for this clonotype. The chain is built from TRBV29-1 and TRBJ2-2; tentatively, D is TRBD1 (6 bases). V dropped 7 bases and J dropped 5 bases, with 17 bases sitting between them. CDR3 size: 14 residues. Germline V lookup: CDR1 SQVTM, CDR2 ANQGSEA. The CDR3 reads CSADHGGATGELFF. The CDR3 nucleotides are TGCAGCGCCGACCATGGGGGCGCAACCGGGGAGCTGTTTTTT.

This clonotype was seen ten or more times. This rearrangement joins TRBV6-1 to TRBJ2-1; 12 positions match TRBD2. In germline, CDR1 is MNHNS, CDR2 SASEGT. V lost 6 bases to trimming and J lost 10 bases; unmatched junction nucleotides: 7. The CDR3 spans 14 residues. CDR3 sequence reads: CASRPGLAGIEQFF. DNA for the CDR3: TGTGCCAGCAGACCGGGACTAGCGGGCATAGAGCAGTTCTTC.

This rearrangement joins TRBV12-3 or TRBV12-4 to TRBJ2-5, with TRBD1 identical over 12 bases. J lost 4 bases, V lost 6 bases, and 6 bases had no gene match. This CDR3 region has 15 residues. In DNA form, the CDR3 reads TGTGCCAGCAGGACCGGGACAGGGGGCGCAGAGACCCAGTACTTC. Encoded protein: CASRTGTGGAETQYF.

This clonotype was counted at least ten times. The genes are TRBV29-1 and TRBJ2-5; D may be TRBD1 or TRBD2 (5 bases each). This CDR3 spans 11 amino acids. The ends were cut back, 3 bases at V and 3 bases at J, with 5 bases in the middle. CDR1 is SQVTM, CDR2 ANQGSEA, per germline. CDR3 sequence (DNA): TGCAGCGTTGAGGGGGAAGAGACCCAGTACTTC. Translating gives CSVEGEETQYF.

At least ten counts were recorded for this clonotype. This chain uses TRBV4-2 with TRBJ2-7, with 9 bases fitting TRBD2. Germline V gene sequence: CDR1 LGHNA, CDR2 YNFKEQ. J lost 2 bases, V lost 1 base, and 12 bases had no gene match. This CDR3 has 18 amino acids. CDR3: CASSQVSLAGDRAYEQYF. The CDR3 DNA reads TGTGCCAGCAGCCAAGTTAGTTTAGCGGGAGATAGGGCCTACGAGCAGTACTTC.

This clonotype was observed once. The J gene is TRBJ2-2, the V gene TRBV29-1, with D tentatively TRBD2 (6 bases). The germline gives CDR1 SQVTM, CDR2 ANQGSEA. The length of the CDR3 is 13 residues. Between the trimmed V and J ends, which lost 4 bases and 6 bases, there was a span of 12 bases. The CDR3 is CSVAPREAGELFF. The CDR3 nucleotides are TGCAGCGTTGCCCCGAGGGAGGCCGGGGAGCTGTTTTTT.